This is a list of T cell receptor beta chains from one sample in a study of blood T cell repertoires in COVID-19. Profiling relied on immunoSEQ multiplex PCR, and the TCRdb table lists in-frame clones only, not all of them. The sample lists some 13,000 clones; around nine tenths were seen once. The specimen was peripheral blood. All receptors derive from a man older than 75 with acute or convalescent COVID-19. Both conserved end residues are part of each CDR3. The order of the fields is D gene, V gene, J gene, clone size, CDR3 protein, CDR3 DNA. A D gene is named only where the DNA matches it firmly. Where a row states a size, it is once, few, many or the class of an expanded clone; other rows omit it.

.,TRBV4-2,TRBJ2-2,.,CASSPGQGNTGELFF,TGTGCCAGCAGCCCTGGGCAGGGGAACACCGGGGAGCTGTTTTTT
TRBD1,TRBV6-5,TRBJ2-1,once,CASSSATGGVYNEQFF,TGTGCCAGCAGTTCTGCGACAGGGGGCGTTTACAATGAGCAGTTCTTC
TRBD2,TRBV27,TRBJ2-1,.,CATLSGAGYNEQFF,TGTGCCACCTTAAGCGGGGCCGGCTACAATGAGCAGTTCTTC
TRBD2,TRBV9,TRBJ2-2,.,CASSVASSGRASNTGELFF,TGTGCCAGCAGCGTAGCCTCTAGCGGGAGGGCCTCGAACACCGGGGAGCTGTTTTTT
TRBD2,TRBV18,TRBJ2-3,.,CASSRTSGSTDTQYF,TGTGCCAGCTCACGGACTAGCGGGAGCACAGATACGCAGTATTTT
TRBD2,TRBV9,TRBJ2-7,.,CASSKGGEFRYEQYF,TGTGCCAGCAGCAAGGGAGGGGAGTTTCGCTACGAGCAGTACTTC
TRBD1,TRBV27,TRBJ1-4,.,CASSLKGADEKLFF,TGTGCCAGCAGTTTGAAGGGGGCGGATGAAAAACTGTTTTTT
TRBD1,TRBV5-4,TRBJ2-7,.,CASSRKDRGLYEQYF,TGTGCCAGCAGCCGGAAGGACAGGGGCTTGTACGAGCAGTACTTC
.,TRBV20-1,TRBJ2-1,once,CSASSPEQFF,TGCAGTGCATCATCCCCCGAGCAGTTCTTC
TRBD1,TRBV6-5,TRBJ2-4,.,CASRDRVRGKNIQYF,TGTGCCAGCAGGGACAGGGTCCGGGGAAAGAACATTCAGTACTTC
.,TRBV7-9,TRBJ2-6,.,CASSPNVIAGANVLTF,TGTGCCAGCAGCCCAAACGTGATAGCTGGGGCCAACGTCCTGACTTTC
.,TRBV15,TRBJ1-1,.,CATSRDREGAAEAFF,TGTGCCACCAGCAGAGATCGAGAGGGAGCCGCTGAAGCTTTCTTT
.,TRBV19,TRBJ2-7,.,CASSINPSYEQYF,TGTGCCAGTAGTATCAATCCGAGCTACGAGCAGTACTTC
.,TRBV5-8,TRBJ2-5,.,CASSWRSEQETQYF,TGTGCCAGCAGCTGGAGATCGGAACAAGAGACCCAGTACTTC
.,TRBV7-8,TRBJ1-4,.,CASSLNRHEKLFF,TGTGCCAGCAGCTTGAACAGACATGAAAAACTGTTTTTT
TRBD1,TRBV7-6,TRBJ1-1,.,CASSLGSGTGNTEAFF,TGTGCCAGCAGCTTAGGATCCGGGACAGGGAACACTGAAGCTTTCTTT
TRBD1,TRBV6-5,TRBJ1-2,.,CASFRDRGRRGYTF,TGTGCCAGCTTCCGGGACAGGGGACGTCGTGGCTACACCTTC
TRBD2,TRBV3-1/TRBV3-2,TRBJ2-3,.,CASSQAVGLAGADTQYF,TGTGCCAGCAGCCAAGCCGTCGGACTAGCAGGGGCAGATACGCAGTATTTT
.,TRBV18,TRBJ2-1,.,CASSPVSEQFF,TGTGCCAGCTCCCCGGTAAGCGAGCAGTTCTTC
.,TRBV5-1,TRBJ2-2,.,CASSLEGAGELFF,TGCGCCAGCAGCTTGGAAGGGGCCGGGGAGCTGTTTTTT
.,TRBV6-5,TRBJ2-1,.,CASSYSRAVRANEQFF,TGTGCCAGCAGTTACTCGAGGGCGGTGAGGGCCAATGAGCAGTTCTTC
.,TRBV18,TRBJ2-3,.,CASSPGQARGDTQYF,TGTGCCAGCTCACCAGGGCAGGCCCGGGGGGATACGCAGTATTTT